This T cell receptor beta chain was captured by sequencing in a study of Ad26.COV2.S vaccination and SARS-CoV-2 variants. Documented treatment: around 19 received Ad26.COV2.S at low or high dose, single or two shots; 5 received placebo; per-sample allocation not given. Vaccine and placebo recipients were sampled on day 63 after the first injection. Germline V gives CDR1 SEHNR, CDR2 FQNEAQ (reference sequence). The CDR3 has 14 amino acids. The germline V and J ends were trimmed by 1 base and 1 base, with 7 bases remaining between them. Assay used: immunoSEQ multiplex PCR; TCRdb lists only in-frame clones, some missing. The data hold 200,000 to 300,000 clones, with 87% observed a single time.

This clonotype was sampled from a person aged 18-65 years who received the Ad26.COV2.S COVID-19 vaccine or a placebo. The chain combines TRBV7-9 with TRBJ1-1; D unclear. Here the sequenced sample was peripheral blood, taken in a trial of Ad26.COV2.S vaccine versus placebo. The CDR3 protein is CASSLVPENTEAFF. The CDR3 coding sequence is TGTGCCAGCAGCTTAGTACCGGAGAACACTGAAGCTTTCTTT.